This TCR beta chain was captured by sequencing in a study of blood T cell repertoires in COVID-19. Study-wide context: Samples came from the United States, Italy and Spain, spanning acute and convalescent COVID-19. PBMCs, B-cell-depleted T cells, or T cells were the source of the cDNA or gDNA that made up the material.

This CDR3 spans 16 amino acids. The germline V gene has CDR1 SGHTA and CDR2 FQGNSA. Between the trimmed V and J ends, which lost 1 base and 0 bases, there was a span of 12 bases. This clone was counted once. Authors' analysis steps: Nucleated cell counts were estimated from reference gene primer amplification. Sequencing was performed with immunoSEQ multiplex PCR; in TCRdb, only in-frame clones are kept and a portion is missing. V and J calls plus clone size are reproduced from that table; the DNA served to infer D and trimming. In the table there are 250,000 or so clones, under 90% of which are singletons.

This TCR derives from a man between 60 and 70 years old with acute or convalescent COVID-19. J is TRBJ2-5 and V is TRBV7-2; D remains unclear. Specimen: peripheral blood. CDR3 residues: CASSLVQNLYQETQYF. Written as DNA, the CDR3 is TGTGCCAGCAGCTTAGTACAAAACCTGTACCAAGAGACCCAGTACTTC.